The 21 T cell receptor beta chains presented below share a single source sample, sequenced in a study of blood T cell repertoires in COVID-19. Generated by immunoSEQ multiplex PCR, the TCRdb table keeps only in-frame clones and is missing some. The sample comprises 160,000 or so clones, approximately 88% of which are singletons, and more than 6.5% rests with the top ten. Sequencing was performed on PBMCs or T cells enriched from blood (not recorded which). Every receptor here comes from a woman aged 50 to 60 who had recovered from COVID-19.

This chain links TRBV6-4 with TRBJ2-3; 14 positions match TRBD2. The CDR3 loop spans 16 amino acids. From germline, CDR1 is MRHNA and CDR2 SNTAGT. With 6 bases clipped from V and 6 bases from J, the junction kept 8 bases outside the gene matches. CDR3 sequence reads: CASSPTSGGATDTQYF. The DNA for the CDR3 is TGTGCCAGCAGCCCGACTAGCGGGGGGGCCACGGATACGCAGTATTTT.

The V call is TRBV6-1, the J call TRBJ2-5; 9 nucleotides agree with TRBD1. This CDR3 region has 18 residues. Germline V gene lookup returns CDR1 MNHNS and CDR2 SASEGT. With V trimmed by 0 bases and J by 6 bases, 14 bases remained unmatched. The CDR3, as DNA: TGTGCCAGCAGTGAAGCCCCCAGTCGACAGGGGGTGGGGAAGACCCAGTACTTC. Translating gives CASSEAPSRQGVGKTQYF.

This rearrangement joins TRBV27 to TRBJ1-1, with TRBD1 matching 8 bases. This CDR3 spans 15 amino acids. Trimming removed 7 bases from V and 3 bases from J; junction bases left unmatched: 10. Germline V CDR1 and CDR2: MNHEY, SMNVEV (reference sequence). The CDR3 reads CASKLQGARDTEAFF. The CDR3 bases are TGTGCCAGCAAATTGCAGGGGGCGCGGGACACTGAAGCTTTCTTT.

Here the CDR3 reads CASRGQGAVETQYF. The CDR3 nucleotides are TGTGCCAGCAGGGGACAGGGGGCGGTGGAGACCCAGTACTTC. The chain recombines TRBV6-5 with TRBJ2-5, with 12 bases aligning to TRBD1. Germline assignment: CDR1 MNHEY and CDR2 SVGAGI. V lost 6 bases to trimming and J lost 5 bases; unmatched junction nucleotides: 4. The length of the CDR3 is 14 residues.

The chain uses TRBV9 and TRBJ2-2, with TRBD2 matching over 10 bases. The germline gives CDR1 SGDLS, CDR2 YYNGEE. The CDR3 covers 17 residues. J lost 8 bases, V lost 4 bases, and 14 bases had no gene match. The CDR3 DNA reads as TGTGCCAGCAGCCTAGCCCCTAGCGGGGGCCTAGGAGGGGAGCTGTTTTTT. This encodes CASSLAPSGGLGGELFF.

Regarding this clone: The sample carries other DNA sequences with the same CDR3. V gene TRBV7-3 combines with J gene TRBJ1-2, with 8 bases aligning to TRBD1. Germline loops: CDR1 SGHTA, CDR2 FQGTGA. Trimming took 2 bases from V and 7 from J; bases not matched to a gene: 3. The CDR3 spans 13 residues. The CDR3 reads CASSLQGAGGYTF. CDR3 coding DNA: TGTGCCAGCAGCTTACAGGGGGCCGGTGGCTACACCTTC. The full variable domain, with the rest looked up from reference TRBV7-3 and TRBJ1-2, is GAGVSQTPSNKVTEKGKYVELRCDPISGHTALYWYRQSLGQGPEFLIYFQGTGAADDSGLPNDRFFAVRPEGSVSTLKIQRTERGDSAVYLCASSLQGAGGYTFGSGTRLTVV.

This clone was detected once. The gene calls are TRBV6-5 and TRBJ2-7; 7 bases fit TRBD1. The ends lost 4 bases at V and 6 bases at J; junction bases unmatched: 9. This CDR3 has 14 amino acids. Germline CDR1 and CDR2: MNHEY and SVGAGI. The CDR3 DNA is TGTGCCAGCAGTTCGAGACAGGGAACTCTCGAGCAGTACTTC. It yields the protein CASSSRQGTLEQYF.

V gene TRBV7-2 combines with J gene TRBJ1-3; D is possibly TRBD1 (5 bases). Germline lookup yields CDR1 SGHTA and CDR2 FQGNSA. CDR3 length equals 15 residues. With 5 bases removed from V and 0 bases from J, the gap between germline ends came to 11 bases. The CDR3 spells CASSQGSDSGNTIYF. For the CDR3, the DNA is TGTGCCAGCAGCCAGGGCAGTGACTCTGGAAACACCATATATTTT.

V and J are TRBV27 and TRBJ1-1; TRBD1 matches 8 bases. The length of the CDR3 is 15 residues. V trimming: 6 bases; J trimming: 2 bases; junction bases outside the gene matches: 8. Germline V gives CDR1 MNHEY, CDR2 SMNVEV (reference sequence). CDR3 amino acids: CASSPGGGFNTEAFF. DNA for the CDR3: TGTGCCAGCAGCCCAGGGGGCGGCTTCAACACTGAAGCTTTCTTT.

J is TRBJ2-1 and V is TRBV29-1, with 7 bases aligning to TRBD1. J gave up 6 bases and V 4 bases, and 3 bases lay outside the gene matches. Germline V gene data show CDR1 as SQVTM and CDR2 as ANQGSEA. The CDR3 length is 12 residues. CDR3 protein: CSVGAGGNEQFF. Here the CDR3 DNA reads TGCAGCGTTGGGGCAGGGGGCAATGAGCAGTTCTTC.

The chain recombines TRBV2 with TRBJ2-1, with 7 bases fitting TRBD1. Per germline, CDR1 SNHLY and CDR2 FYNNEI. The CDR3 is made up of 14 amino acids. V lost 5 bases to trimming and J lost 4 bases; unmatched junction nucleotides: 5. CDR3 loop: CASSRGGDYNEQFF. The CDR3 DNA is TGTGCCAGCAGTAGAGGGGGCGATTACAATGAGCAGTTCTTC. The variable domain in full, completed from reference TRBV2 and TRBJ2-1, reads EPEVTQTPSHQVTQMGQEVILRCVPISNHLYFYWYRQILGQKVEFLVSFYNNEISEKSEIFDDQFSVERPDGSNFTLKIRSTKLEDSAMYFCASSRGGDYNEQFFGPGTRLTVL.

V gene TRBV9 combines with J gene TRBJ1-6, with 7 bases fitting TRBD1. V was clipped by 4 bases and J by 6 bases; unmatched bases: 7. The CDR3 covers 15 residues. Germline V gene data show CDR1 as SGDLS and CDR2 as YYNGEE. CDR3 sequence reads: CASSPRQGGNSPLHF. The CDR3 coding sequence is TGTGCCAGCAGCCCCCGACAGGGAGGTAATTCACCCCTCCACTTT.

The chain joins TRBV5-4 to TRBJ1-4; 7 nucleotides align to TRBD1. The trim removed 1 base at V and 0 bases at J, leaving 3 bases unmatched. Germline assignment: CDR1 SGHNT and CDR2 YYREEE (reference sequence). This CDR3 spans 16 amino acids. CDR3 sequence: CASSLRDRATNEKLFF. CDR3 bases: TGTGCCAGCAGCTTGAGGGACAGAGCAACTAATGAAAAACTGTTTTTT.

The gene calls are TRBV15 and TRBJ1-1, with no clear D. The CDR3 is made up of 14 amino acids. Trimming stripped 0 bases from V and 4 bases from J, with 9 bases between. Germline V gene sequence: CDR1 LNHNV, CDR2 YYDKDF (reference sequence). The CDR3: CATSRDLRVTEAFF. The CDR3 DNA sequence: TGTGCCACCAGCAGAGATTTGAGGGTCACTGAAGCTTTCTTT. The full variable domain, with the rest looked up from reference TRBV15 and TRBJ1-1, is DAMVIQNPRYQVTQFGKPVTLSCSQTLNHNVMYWYQQKSSQAPKLLFHYYDKDFNNEADTPDNFQSRRPNTSFCFLDIRSPGLGDTAMYLCATSRDLRVTEAFFGQGTRLTVV.

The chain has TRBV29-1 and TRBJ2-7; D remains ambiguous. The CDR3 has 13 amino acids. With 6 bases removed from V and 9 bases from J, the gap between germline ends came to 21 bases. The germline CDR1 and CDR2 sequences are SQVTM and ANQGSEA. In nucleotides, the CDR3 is TGCAGCGTATCTTCCGCCTCAAACCCGGGGCAGTACTTC. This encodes CSVSSASNPGQYF.

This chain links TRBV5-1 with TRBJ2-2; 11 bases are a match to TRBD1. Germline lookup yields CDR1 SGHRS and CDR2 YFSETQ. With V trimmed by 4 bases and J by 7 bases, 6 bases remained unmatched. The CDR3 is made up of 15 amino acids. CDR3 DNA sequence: TGCGCCAGCAGCACGAGGACAGGGGGCGTCGGGGAGCTGTTTTTT. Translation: CASSTRTGGVGELFF.

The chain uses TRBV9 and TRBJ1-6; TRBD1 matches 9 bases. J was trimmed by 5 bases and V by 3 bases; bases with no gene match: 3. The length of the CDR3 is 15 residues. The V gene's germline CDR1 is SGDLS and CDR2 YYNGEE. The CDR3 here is CASSARDRDNSPLHF. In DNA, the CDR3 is TGTGCCAGCAGCGCCCGGGACAGGGATAATTCACCCCTCCACTTT.

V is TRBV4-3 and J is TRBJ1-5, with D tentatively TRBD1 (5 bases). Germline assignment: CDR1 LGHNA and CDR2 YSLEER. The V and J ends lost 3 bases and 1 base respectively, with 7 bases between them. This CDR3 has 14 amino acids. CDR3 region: CASSQGGSNQPQHF. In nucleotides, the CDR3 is TGCGCCAGCAGCCAGGGGGGAAGCAATCAGCCCCAGCATTTT.

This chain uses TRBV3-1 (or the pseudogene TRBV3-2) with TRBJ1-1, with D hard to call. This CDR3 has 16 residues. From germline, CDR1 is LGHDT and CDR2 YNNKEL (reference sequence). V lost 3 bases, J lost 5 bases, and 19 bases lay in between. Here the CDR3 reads CASSQKGPRRATEAFF. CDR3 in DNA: TGTGCCAGCAGCCAGAAGGGTCCGCGGAGGGCTACTGAAGCTTTCTTT.

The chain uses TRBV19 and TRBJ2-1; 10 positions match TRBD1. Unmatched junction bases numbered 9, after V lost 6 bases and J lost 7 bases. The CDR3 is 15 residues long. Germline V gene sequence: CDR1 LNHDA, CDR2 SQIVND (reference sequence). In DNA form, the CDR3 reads TGTGCCAGTAGGAGACAGGGGGCCCTCGTTAATGAGCAGTTCTTC. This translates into CASRRQGALVNEQFF.

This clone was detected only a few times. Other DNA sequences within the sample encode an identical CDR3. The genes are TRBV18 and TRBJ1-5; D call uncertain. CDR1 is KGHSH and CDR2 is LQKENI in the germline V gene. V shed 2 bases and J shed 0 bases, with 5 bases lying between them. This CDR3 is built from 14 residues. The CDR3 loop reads CASSPSSSNQPQHF. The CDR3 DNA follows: TGTGCCAGCTCACCAAGTAGTAGCAATCAGCCCCAGCATTTT.